The rows below give T cell receptor beta chains drawn from one sample of a study of blood T cells in healthy people across ages. TCRdb reanalysed the 5' RACE reads using MiXCR and keeps one entry per CDR3 protein. This table holds 850,000 to 1,000,000 distinct CDR3 sequences, around 46% found once. Sequencing was carried out using blood. The receptors shown here come from a man aged 30 to 45 in good health. The CDR3 runs from the conserved cysteine through the conserved F or W. The D gene is left open where the match is weak. Where a row states a size, it is once, few, many or the class of an expanded clone; other rows omit it.

TRBV24-1	NA	TRBJ2-3	NA	CATSPTRYTDTQYF	TGTGCCACCAGCCCGACCCGGTACACAGATACGCAGTATTTT
TRBV5-1	TRBD1	TRBJ1-6	few	CASSPGTGSNSPLHF	TGCGCCAGCAGTCCCGGGACAGGGTCTAATTCACCCCTCCACTTT
TRBV30	NA	TRBJ2-7	NA	CAWTASYEQYF	TGTGCCTGGACGGCGTCCTACGAGCAGTACTTC
TRBV28	NA	TRBJ2-4	NA	CASSLRGGGGNIQYF	TGTGCCAGCAGTTTAAGAGGAGGGGGGGGAAACATTCAGTACTTC
TRBV20-1	NA	TRBJ2-1	few	CSARRPETYNEQFF	TGCAGTGCTAGAAGGCCGGAAACCTACAATGAGCAGTTCTTC
TRBV29-1	NA	TRBJ1-2	NA	CSVGGEYRGYTF	TGCAGCGTTGGAGGGGAGTATCGCGGCTACACCTTC
TRBV18	TRBD2	TRBJ2-5	few	CASSPPGLQQETQYF	TGTGCCAGCTCACCGCCGGGACTACAGCAAGAGACCCAGTACTTC
TRBV20-1	TRBD1	TRBJ1-5	NA	CSAAPGQGVNQPQHF	TGCAGTGCTGCCCCGGGACAGGGGGTCAATCAGCCCCAGCATTTT
TRBV7-9	NA	TRBJ2-1	NA	CAGRVNYNEQFF	TGTGCTGGCAGGGTGAACTACAATGAGCAGTTCTTC
TRBV3-1	TRBD2	TRBJ2-5	few	CASSQGGTSSETQYF	TGTGCCAGCAGCCAAGGCGGGACTAGCTCGGAGACCCAGTACTTC
TRBV2	TRBD1	TRBJ2-5	NA	CASGTGGTKTQYF	TGTGCCAGCGGGACAGGTGGGACAAAGACCCAGTACTTC
TRBV20-1	TRBD2	TRBJ2-5	few	CSARGYGGVGEQYF	TGCAGTGCTAGAGGTTATGGGGGGGTAGGGGAGCAGTACTTC
TRBV28	NA	TRBJ1-2	NA	CASYTNPGGYGYTF	TGTGCCAGCTATACCAACCCTGGGGGTTATGGCTACACCTTC
TRBV28	NA	TRBJ2-7	NA	CASSLRLGLTYEQYF	TGTGCCAGCAGTTTAAGGCTGGGGCTTACCTACGAGCAGTACTTC
TRBV5-6	TRBD2	TRBJ2-3	NA	CASSLWATSENTDTQYF	TGTGCCAGCAGCTTGTGGGCGACTAGCGAGAACACAGATACGCAGTATTTT
TRBV6-5	NA	TRBJ2-1	NA	CASNDPRGAWDEQFF	TGTGCCAGCAATGACCCTCGGGGAGCCTGGGATGAGCAGTTCTTC
TRBV12-3/TRBV12-4	NA	TRBJ2-1	few	CASSLFAINEQFF	TGTGCCAGCAGTTTATTCGCCATCAATGAGCAGTTCTTC
TRBV24-1	TRBD1	TRBJ1-2	NA	CATSHTGTGHYGYTF	TGTGCCACCAGTCATACCGGGACAGGGCACTATGGCTACACCTTC
TRBV29-1	TRBD1	TRBJ2-1	NA	CSVEQGAGEQFF	TGCAGCGTTGAACAGGGGGCAGGTGAGCAGTTCTTC
TRBV28	NA	TRBJ2-1	NA	CASSSKQGTQFF	TGTGCCAGCAGTAGTAAACAGGGAACTCAGTTCTTC
TRBV18	NA	TRBJ1-2	NA	CASSPPGGNGYTF	TGTGCCAGCTCACCACCGGGTGGGAATGGCTACACCTTC
TRBV6-5	TRBD1	TRBJ2-7	many	CASSPMRGTAVYEQYF	TGTGCCAGCAGCCCGATGAGGGGGACAGCCGTCTACGAGCAGTACTTC
TRBV11-2	TRBD2	TRBJ2-5	NA	CASSSITAGAAMTQYF	TGTGCCAGCAGCTCAATCACAGCGGGGGCAGCCATGACCCAGTACTTC
TRBV10-3	NA	TRBJ2-1	NA	CAISGEGKGEQFF	TGTGCCATCAGTGGTGAGGGGAAGGGTGAGCAGTTCTTC
TRBV29-1	NA	TRBJ1-2	once	CSVDKDSKGGYTF	TGCAGCGTTGACAAGGACAGCAAAGGGGGCTACACCTTC
TRBV12-3/TRBV12-4	NA	TRBJ2-7	NA	CASSFFGSEQYF	TGTGCCAGCAGTTTTTTCGGATCCGAGCAGTACTTC
TRBV5-1	TRBD2	TRBJ2-1	many	CASTLGGGSYNEQFF	TGCGCCAGCACCTTGGGGGGGGGCTCCTACAATGAGCAGTTCTTC
TRBV6-2/TRBV6-3	TRBD1	TRBJ2-1	NA	CASSYRRGTGYHEQFF	TGTGCCAGCAGTTACCGGCGCGGGACAGGGTACCATGAGCAGTTCTTC
TRBV29-1	TRBD2	TRBJ2-1	NA	CSVEPTSGGANEQFF	TGCAGCGTTGAGCCGACTAGCGGGGGGGCCAACGAGCAGTTCTTC
TRBV27	NA	TRBJ2-7	NA	CASTRGGMGYEQYF	TGTGCCAGCACGCGGGGAGGAATGGGGTACGAGCAGTACTTC
TRBV6-5	NA	TRBJ1-2	NA	CASSTYGIDGYTF	TGTGCCAGCAGTACCTACGGTATAGATGGCTACACCTTC
TRBV27	NA	TRBJ1-1	NA	CASSLSSGEAFF	TGTGCCAGCAGTTTATCTAGTGGAGAAGCTTTCTTT
TRBV13	NA	TRBJ2-5	few	CASSVRLEETQYF	TGTGCCAGCAGCGTCCGACTGGAAGAGACCCAGTACTTC
TRBV7-2	NA	TRBJ1-2	NA	CAGRPEGSYGYTF	TGTGCCGGCAGGCCGGAGGGATCCTATGGCTACACCTTC
TRBV20-1	TRBD1	TRBJ1-2	NA	CSAPAGQGASSSYGYTF	TGCAGTGCCCCGGCGGGACAGGGGGCCTCTTCCTCCTATGGCTACACCTTC
TRBV21-1	NA	TRBJ2-1	NA	CASRPTRRGRNEQFF	TGTGCCAGCAGACCAACCCGACGTGGTCGCAATGAGCAGTTCTTC
TRBV12-3/TRBV12-4	NA	TRBJ1-1	NA	CASSFLRDHTEAFF	TGTGCCAGCAGTTTTCTGAGGGATCACACTGAAGCTTTCTTT
TRBV29-1	TRBD1	TRBJ1-2	once	CSGRTGNEGGYTF	TGCAGCGGCCGGACAGGGAACGAGGGCGGCTACACCTTC
TRBV5-1	NA	TRBJ2-1	few	CASTTGFNNEQFF	TGCGCCAGCACCACAGGGTTCAACAATGAGCAGTTCTTC
TRBV2	NA	TRBJ2-1	NA	CASTLDTSHEQFF	TGTGCCAGCACCCTGGACACCTCCCATGAGCAGTTCTTC
TRBV15	NA	TRBJ2-5	few	CATSRPGQTEQETQYF	TGTGCCACCAGCAGGCCGGGACAAACGGAACAAGAGACCCAGTACTTC
TRBV7-8	NA	TRBJ1-2	NA	CASSLEGDTAYGYTF	TGTGCCAGCAGCTTAGAAGGGGACACTGCCTATGGCTACACCTTC
TRBV30	NA	TRBJ2-1	NA	CAWSVRGLYNEQFF	TGTGCCTGGAGTGTGCGGGGGCTTTACAATGAGCAGTTCTTC
TRBV5-1	TRBD2	TRBJ2-1	few	CASSFLAGGPNNEQFF	TGCGCCAGCAGCTTCCTAGCGGGGGGCCCCAACAATGAGCAGTTCTTC
TRBV11-2	NA	TRBJ2-4	NA	CAGSATVGAKNIQYF	TGTGCCGGCAGTGCTACCGTGGGAGCCAAAAACATTCAGTACTTC
TRBV6-5	TRBD1	TRBJ2-5	NA	CASSHRGQGETQYF	TGTGCCAGCAGTCACAGGGGTCAAGGGGAGACCCAGTACTTC
TRBV6-6	NA	TRBJ2-6	few	CARVVNPSGANVLTF	TGTGCCAGAGTCGTTAACCCCTCTGGGGCCAACGTCCTGACTTTC
TRBV5-6	NA	TRBJ1-6	NA	CASRSGRTNSPLHF	TGTGCCAGCAGGTCGGGCAGGACTAATTCACCCCTCCACTTT
TRBV21-1	NA	TRBJ2-7	few	CATPFRDRDYEQYF	TGTGCCACTCCATTCCGGGACAGGGACTACGAGCAGTACTTC
TRBV7-9	NA	TRBJ1-5	few	CASSQQGGPIRQPQHF	TGTGCCAGCAGTCAACAGGGTGGTCCCATTCGGCAGCCCCAGCATTTT
TRBV10-3	NA	TRBJ2-1	NA	CASSEGRNEQFF	TGTGCCTCCTCGGAGGGGCGAAATGAGCAGTTCTTC
TRBV15	TRBD1	TRBJ2-7	NA	CATSRFHVTGVYEQYF	TGTGCCACCAGCAGGTTCCACGTGACAGGGGTCTACGAGCAGTACTTC
TRBV28	TRBD2	TRBJ2-3	few	CASSKTSGGPDTQYF	TGTGCCAGCAGCAAGACTAGCGGGGGGCCAGATACGCAGTATTTT
TRBV5-1	TRBD2	TRBJ2-1	NA	CASSLGRLAGNEQFF	TGCGCCAGCAGCCTAGGACGGTTAGCGGGCAATGAGCAGTTCTTC
TRBV7-9	TRBD1	TRBJ2-4	few	CASSSDRGRMAKNIQYF	TGTGCCAGCAGCTCGGACAGGGGAAGGATGGCCAAAAACATTCAGTACTTC
TRBV7-2	NA	TRBJ2-5	NA	CASSLDPFQETQYF	TGTGCCAGCAGCTTAGATCCTTTCCAAGAGACCCAGTACTTC
TRBV7-2	TRBD2	TRBJ2-5	NA	CASSLSSGGPKGETQYF	TGTGCCAGCAGCTTAAGTAGCGGGGGGCCCAAGGGAGAGACCCAGTACTTC